One T cell receptor (beta chain) is described in this entry. V was shortened by 0 bases and J by 5 bases, with 12 bases between the two germline ends. This CDR3 comprises 15 residues. The germline gives CDR1 LGHNA, CDR2 YNFKEQ. This sample stems from a study of blood T cell repertoires in COVID-19. Using immunoSEQ multiplex PCR, the repertoire was profiled, and TCRdb retains in-frame clones only, with some absent. The sample records 90,000 to 120,000 clones, roughly 87% being singletons. Material for sequencing was peripheral blood. The genes are TRBV4-2 and TRBJ2-3, with D perhaps matching TRBD2 (7 bases). This TCR came from a woman between 55 and 75 years old with acute or convalescent COVID-19. CDR3 loop: CASSQDGGGVDTQYF. Written as DNA, the CDR3 is TGTGCCAGCAGCCAAGACGGAGGGGGGGTAGATACGCAGTATTTT.